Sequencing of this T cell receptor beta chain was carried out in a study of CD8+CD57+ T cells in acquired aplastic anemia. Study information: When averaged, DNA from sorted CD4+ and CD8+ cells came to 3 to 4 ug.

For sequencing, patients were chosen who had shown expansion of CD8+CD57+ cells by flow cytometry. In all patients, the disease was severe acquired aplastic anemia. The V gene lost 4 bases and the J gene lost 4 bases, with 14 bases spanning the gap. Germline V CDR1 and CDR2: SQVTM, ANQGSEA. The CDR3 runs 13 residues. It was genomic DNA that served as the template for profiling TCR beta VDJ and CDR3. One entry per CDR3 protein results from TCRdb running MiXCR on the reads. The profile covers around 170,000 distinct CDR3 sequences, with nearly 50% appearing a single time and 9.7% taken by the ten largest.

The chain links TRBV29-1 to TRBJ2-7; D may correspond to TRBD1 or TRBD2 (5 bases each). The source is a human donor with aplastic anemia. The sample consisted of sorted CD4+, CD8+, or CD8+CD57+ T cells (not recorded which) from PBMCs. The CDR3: CSVAAGSLYEQYF. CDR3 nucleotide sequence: TGCAGCGTTGCTGCAGGGAGCCTTTACGAGCAGTACTTC.